A single sample gave rise to the 13 T cell receptor beta chains below, sequenced in a study of blood T cell repertoires in COVID-19. Assay used: immunoSEQ multiplex PCR; TCRdb lists only in-frame clones, some missing. Seen here are 250,000 to 350,000 clones, 89% observed once, and the top ten hold under 7.5%. The sample comprised peripheral blood. The receptors originated from a man in his late teens or twenties who had recovered from COVID-19.

The V gene is TRBV4-2, the J gene TRBJ2-3; D call uncertain. Germline loops: CDR1 LGHNA, CDR2 YNFKEQ. V lost 0 bases, J lost 0 bases, and 4 bases lay in between. The CDR3 consists of 14 residues. The CDR3 spells CASSQDYSTDTQYF. The CDR3 nucleotides are TGTGCCAGCAGCCAAGATTATAGCACAGATACGCAGTATTTT.

V usage is TRBV19 and J usage is TRBJ1-5; no clear D. Trimming left V 4 bases short and J 4 bases short, with 11 bases between. Germline lookup yields CDR1 LNHDA and CDR2 SQIVND (reference sequence). CDR3 length equals 14 residues. Written as DNA, the CDR3 is TGTGCCAGTAGTAAAGGGAGGGATAATCAGCCCCAGCATTTT. As protein: CASSKGRDNQPQHF.

The chain links TRBV7-2 to TRBJ2-1; D is perhaps TRBD2 (5 bases). Germline-derived CDR1 and CDR2 are SGHTA and FQGNSA. The CDR3 sequence is 15 residues long. Trimming stripped 5 bases from V and 0 bases from J, with 11 bases between. This chain's CDR3 is CASSPTDYSYNEQFF. The CDR3 DNA reads TGTGCCAGCAGCCCGACCGACTACTCCTACAATGAGCAGTTCTTC.

The chain employs TRBV4-1 and TRBJ2-1, with D possibly being TRBD2 (6 bases). The germline V gene encodes CDR1 MGHRA and CDR2 YSYEKL. CDR3 length equals 16 residues. V lost 1 base and J lost 2, with 12 bases in between. CDR3 DNA sequence: TGCGCCAGCAGCCAAGTGGGGGGACGCCCCTACAATGAGCAGTTCTTC. Translated: CASSQVGGRPYNEQFF.

This chain joins TRBV7-9 and TRBJ2-2; perhaps TRBD1 as D (7 bases). V lost 5 bases and J 5 bases, leaving 15 bases between the germline ends. CDR1 is SEHNR, CDR2 FQNEAQ, per germline (reference sequence). The CDR3 is 15 residues long. The CDR3 protein is CASSRGTDLTGELFF. In DNA form, the CDR3 reads TGTGCCAGCAGCCGCGGGACAGACTTGACCGGGGAGCTGTTTTTT. Full variable domain (rest looked up from reference TRBV7-9 and TRBJ2-2): DTGVSQNPRHKITKRGQNVTFRCDPISEHNRLYWYRQTLGQGPEFLTYFQNEAQLEKSRLLSDRFSAERPKGSFSTLEIQRTEQGDSAMYLCASSRGTDLTGELFFGEGSRLTVL.

This chain uses TRBV11-2 with TRBJ1-2; no definite D call. Germline CDR1 is SGHAT and CDR2 is FQNNGV. The V gene lost 1 base and the J gene lost 8 bases, with 5 bases spanning the gap. The CDR3 extends over 11 amino acids. The CDR3 DNA reads TGTGCCAGCAGCTTAGCGGGAGGCTACACCTTC. Protein: CASSLAGGYTF.

The chain links TRBV18 to TRBJ1-5, with 7 positions matching TRBD1. Germline CDR1 KGHSH, CDR2 LQKENI. Losses at the gene ends were 6 bases for V and 4 bases for J; bases not matched to a gene: 9. The CDR3 extends over 15 amino acids. CDR3 protein: CASSPTGNYNQPQHF. The CDR3 DNA reads as TGTGCCAGCTCTCCGACAGGGAATTATAATCAGCCCCAGCATTTT.

The J gene is TRBJ2-1, the V gene TRBV24-1; a weak D match, TRBD1 (6 bases). CDR1 KGHDR and CDR2 SFDVKD come from the germline V gene. The V and J ends lost 10 bases and 3 bases respectively, with 15 bases between them. The CDR3 runs 14 residues. This CDR3 is CATSNRVYYNEQFF. Written as DNA, the CDR3 is TGTGCCACTTCTAACAGGGTTTACTACAATGAGCAGTTCTTC.

The chain has TRBV7-8 and TRBJ2-7, with D tentatively TRBD1 (5 bases). This CDR3 region has 14 residues. Germline CDR1 reads SGHVS; CDR2 reads FQNEAQ. Trimming took off 5 bases at V and 5 bases at J, with 16 bases between the two ends. CDR3 region: CASSPGPLRDEQYF. The CDR3 DNA reads as TGTGCCAGCAGCCCGGGTCCCCTCAGGGACGAGCAGTACTTC. Combining the CDR3 with reference TRBV7-8 and TRBJ2-7 gives the whole variable domain GAGVSQSPRYKVAKRGQDVALRCDPISGHVSLFWYQQALGQGPEFLTYFQNEAQLDKSGLPSDRFFAERPEGSVSTLKIQRTQQEDSAVYLCASSPGPLRDEQYFGPGTRLTVT.

The chain carries TRBV11-2 and TRBJ2-1, with TRBD2 identical over 10 bases. The CDR3 totals 16 residues. CDR1 SGHAT and CDR2 FQNNGV come from the germline V gene. The V and J ends lost 0 bases and 4 bases, in that order; junction bases with no gene match: 3. CDR3 DNA: TGTGCCAGCAGCTTAGAGCGACTAGCGGGTTACAATGAGCAGTTCTTC. Amino acids: CASSLERLAGYNEQFF.

V is TRBV23-1 and J is TRBJ2-7; 9 nucleotides agree with TRBD2. TRBV23-1 has ORF status, its function being uncertain. V trimming: 8 bases; J trimming: 9 bases; junction bases outside the gene matches: 14. CDR3 length: 14 residues. CDR3 residues: CASPRGLAIMVQYF. CDR3 in DNA: TGCGCCAGCCCAAGAGGACTAGCGATTATGGTGCAGTACTTC.

This chain links TRBV2 with TRBJ2-1, with a possible D match to TRBD2 (5 bases). Trimming left V 2 bases short and J 3 bases short, with 14 bases between. This CDR3 is 16 amino acids long. Per germline, CDR1 SNHLY and CDR2 FYNNEI. CDR3 amino acids: CASSESGELNYNEQFF. The CDR3 nucleotides are TGTGCCAGCAGTGAATCCGGGGAGTTAAACTACAATGAGCAGTTCTTC. The whole variable domain, remainder taken from reference TRBV2 and TRBJ2-1, is EPEVTQTPSHQVTQMGQEVILRCVPISNHLYFYWYRQILGQKVEFLVSFYNNEISEKSEIFDDQFSVERPDGSNFTLKIRSTKLEDSAMYFCASSESGELNYNEQFFGPGTRLTVL.

This clone appeared a few times. CDR3: CASSSGLAVQETQYF. CDR3 DNA sequence: TGTGCCAGCAGCTCGGGACTAGCGGTCCAAGAGACCCAGTACTTC. The chain joins TRBV7-7 to TRBJ2-5, with TRBD2 matching 11 bases. Germline assignment: CDR1 SSHAT and CDR2 FNYEAQ (reference sequence). The CDR3 is 15 residues long. The V segment lost 4 bases and the J segment 1 base; nucleotides outside the gene matches: 2.